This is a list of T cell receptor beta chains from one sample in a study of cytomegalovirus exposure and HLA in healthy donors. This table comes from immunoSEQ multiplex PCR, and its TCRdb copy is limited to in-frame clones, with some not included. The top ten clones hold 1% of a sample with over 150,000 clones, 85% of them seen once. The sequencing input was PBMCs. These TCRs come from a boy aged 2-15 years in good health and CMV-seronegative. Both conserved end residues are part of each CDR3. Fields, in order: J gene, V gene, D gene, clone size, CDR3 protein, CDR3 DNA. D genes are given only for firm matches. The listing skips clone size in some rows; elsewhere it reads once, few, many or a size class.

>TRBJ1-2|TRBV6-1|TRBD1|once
CATHPSAGGGYTF
TGTGCCACCCACCCGTCGGCAGGGGGAGGCTACACCTTC
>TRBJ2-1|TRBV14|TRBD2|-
CASSQGVRLAGFFDEQFF
TGTGCCAGCAGCCAAGGGGTTCGGCTAGCGGGTTTTTTCGATGAGCAGTTCTTC
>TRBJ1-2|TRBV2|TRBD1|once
CASSGDRGSGYTF
TGTGCCAGCAGTGGGGACAGGGGTTCTGGCTACACCTTC
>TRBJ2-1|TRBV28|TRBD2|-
CASSSGGYEQFF
TGTGCCAGCAGTTCGGGGGGGTATGAGCAGTTCTTC
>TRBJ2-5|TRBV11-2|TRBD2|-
CASSLGRGGFQETQYF
TGTGCCAGCAGCTTAGGTCGCGGGGGGTTCCAAGAGACCCAGTACTTC
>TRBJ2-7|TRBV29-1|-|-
CSVVISEFYEQYF
TGCAGCGTTGTTATCTCTGAGTTTTACGAGCAGTACTTC
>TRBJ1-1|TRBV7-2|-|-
CASRKLYTEAFF
TGTGCCAGCAGGAAACTGTACACTGAAGCTTTCTTT
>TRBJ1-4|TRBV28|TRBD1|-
CASRLQGGIGEKLFF
TGTGCCAGCAGGCTACAGGGGGGCATAGGTGAAAAACTGTTTTTT
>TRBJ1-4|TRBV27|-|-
CASRQTGATNEKLFF
TGTGCCAGCAGGCAGACAGGCGCAACTAATGAAAAACTGTTTTTT
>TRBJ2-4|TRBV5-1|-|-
CASSLGGDRKNIQYF
TGCGCCAGCAGCTTAGGCGGGGATCGCAAAAACATTCAGTACTTC
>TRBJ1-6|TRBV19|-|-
CASSMDSVNSPLHF
TGTGCCAGTAGTATGGACAGTGTTAATTCACCCCTCCACTTT
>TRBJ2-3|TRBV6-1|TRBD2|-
CASSGTGTSGGYSTDTQYF
TGTGCCAGCAGTGGTACCGGGACTAGCGGGGGGTACAGCACAGATACGCAGTATTTT
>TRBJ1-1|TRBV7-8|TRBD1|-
CASSSWGGQGNTEAFF
TGTGCCAGCAGCTCCTGGGGGGGACAGGGGAACACTGAAGCTTTCTTT
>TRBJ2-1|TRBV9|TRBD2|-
CASSVDALAGAHEQFF
TGTGCCAGCAGCGTAGACGCCCTAGCGGGAGCCCATGAGCAGTTCTTC
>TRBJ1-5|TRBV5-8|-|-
CASSFGAGRQPQHF
TGTGCCAGCAGCTTTGGGGCGGGACGTCAGCCCCAGCATTTT
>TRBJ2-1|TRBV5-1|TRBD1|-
CASTPTGAVDEQFF
TGCGCCAGCACCCCGACAGGGGCGGTAGATGAGCAGTTCTTC
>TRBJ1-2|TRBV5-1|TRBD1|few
CASSSTGGEGSYTF
TGCGCCAGCAGCTCGACAGGGGGCGAAGGGAGCTACACCTTC
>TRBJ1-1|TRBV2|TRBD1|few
CASSATQGAEAFF
TGTGCCAGCAGTGCTACACAGGGGGCTGAAGCTTTCTTT
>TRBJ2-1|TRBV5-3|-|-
CARSLAFSYNEQFF
TGTGCCAGAAGCTTGGCGTTTAGCTACAATGAGCAGTTCTTC
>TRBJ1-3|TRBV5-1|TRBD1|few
CASSSGGKNTIYF
TGCGCCAGCAGCTCAGGGGGCAAAAACACCATATATTTT